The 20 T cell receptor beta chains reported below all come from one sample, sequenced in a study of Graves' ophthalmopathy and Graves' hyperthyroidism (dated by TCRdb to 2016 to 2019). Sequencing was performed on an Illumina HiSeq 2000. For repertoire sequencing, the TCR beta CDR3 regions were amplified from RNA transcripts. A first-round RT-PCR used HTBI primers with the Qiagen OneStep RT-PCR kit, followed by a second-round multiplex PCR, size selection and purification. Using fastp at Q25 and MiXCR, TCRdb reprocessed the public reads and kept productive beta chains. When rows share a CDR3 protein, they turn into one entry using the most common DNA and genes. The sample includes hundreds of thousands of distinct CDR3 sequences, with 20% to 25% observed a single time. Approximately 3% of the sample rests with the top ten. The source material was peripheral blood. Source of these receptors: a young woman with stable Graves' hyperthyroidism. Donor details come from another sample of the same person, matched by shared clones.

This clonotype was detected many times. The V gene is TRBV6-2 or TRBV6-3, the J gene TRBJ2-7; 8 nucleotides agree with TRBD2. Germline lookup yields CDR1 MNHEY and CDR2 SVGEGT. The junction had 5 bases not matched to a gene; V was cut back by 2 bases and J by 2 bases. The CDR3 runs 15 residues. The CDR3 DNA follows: TGTGCCAGCAGTTACAGTAGCGGGGAGGCCTACGAGCAGTACTTC. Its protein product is CASSYSSGEAYEQYF.

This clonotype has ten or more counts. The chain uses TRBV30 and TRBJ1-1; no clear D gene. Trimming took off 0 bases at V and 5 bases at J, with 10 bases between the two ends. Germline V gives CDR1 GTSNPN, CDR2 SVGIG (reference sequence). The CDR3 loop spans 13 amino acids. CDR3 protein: CAWSVKPGTEAFF. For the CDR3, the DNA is TGTGCCTGGAGTGTCAAGCCGGGGACTGAAGCTTTCTTT. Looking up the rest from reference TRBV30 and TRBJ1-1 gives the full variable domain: SQTIHQWPATLVQPVGSPLSLECTVEGTSNPNLYWYRQAAGRGLQLLFYSVGIGQISSEVPQNLSASRPQDRQFILSSKKLLLSDSGFYLCAWSVKPGTEAFFGQGTRLTVV.

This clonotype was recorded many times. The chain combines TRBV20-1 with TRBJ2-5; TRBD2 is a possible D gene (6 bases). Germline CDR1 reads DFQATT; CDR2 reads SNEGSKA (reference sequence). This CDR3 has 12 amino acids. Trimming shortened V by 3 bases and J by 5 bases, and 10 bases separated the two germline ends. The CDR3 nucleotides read TGCAGTGCTAGGGCGGGATTTGAGACCCAGTACTTC. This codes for CSARAGFETQYF.

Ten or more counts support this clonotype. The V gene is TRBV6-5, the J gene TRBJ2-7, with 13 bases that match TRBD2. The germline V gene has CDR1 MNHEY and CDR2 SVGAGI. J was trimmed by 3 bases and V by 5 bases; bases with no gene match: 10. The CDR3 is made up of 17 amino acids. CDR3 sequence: CASSRGQGTSGIYEQYF. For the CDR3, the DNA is TGTGCCAGCAGTCGCGGACAAGGGACTAGCGGGATCTACGAGCAGTACTTC.

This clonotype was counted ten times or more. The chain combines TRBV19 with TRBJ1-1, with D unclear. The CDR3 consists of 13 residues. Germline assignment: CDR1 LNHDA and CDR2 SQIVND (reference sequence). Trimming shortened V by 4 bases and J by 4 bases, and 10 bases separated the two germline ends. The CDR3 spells CASSTRASTEAFF. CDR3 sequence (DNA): TGTGCCAGTAGTACCCGGGCCTCCACTGAAGCTTTCTTT.

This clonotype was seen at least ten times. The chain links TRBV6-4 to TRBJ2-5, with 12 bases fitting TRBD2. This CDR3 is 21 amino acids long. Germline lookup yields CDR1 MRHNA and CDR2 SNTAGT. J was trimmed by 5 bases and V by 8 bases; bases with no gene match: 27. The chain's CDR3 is CASVGPGQGFSSGRAEETQYF. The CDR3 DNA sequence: TGTGCCAGCGTCGGTCCGGGACAGGGGTTTTCTAGCGGGAGGGCCGAGGAGACCCAGTACTTC.

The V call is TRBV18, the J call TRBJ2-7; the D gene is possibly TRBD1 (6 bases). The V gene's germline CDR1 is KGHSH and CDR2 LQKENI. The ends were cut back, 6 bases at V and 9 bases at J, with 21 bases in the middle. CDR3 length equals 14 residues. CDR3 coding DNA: TGTGCCAGCTCCTGGGACACAAACATTAAGGGGCAGTACTTC. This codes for CASSWDTNIKGQYF.

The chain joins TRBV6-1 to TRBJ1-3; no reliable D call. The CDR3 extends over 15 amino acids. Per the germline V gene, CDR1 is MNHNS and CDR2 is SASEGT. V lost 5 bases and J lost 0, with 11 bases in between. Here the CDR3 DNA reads TGTGCCAGCAGTCCCCGATCGGGCTCTGGAAACACCATATATTTT. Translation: CASSPRSGSGNTIYF.

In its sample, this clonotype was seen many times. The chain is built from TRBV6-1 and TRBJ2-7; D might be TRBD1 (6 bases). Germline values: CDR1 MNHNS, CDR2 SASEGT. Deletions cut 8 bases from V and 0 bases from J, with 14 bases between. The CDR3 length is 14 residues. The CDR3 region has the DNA TGTGCCAGCGCCCCCGGGACACCCTCCTACGAGCAGTACTTC. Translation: CASAPGTPSYEQYF.

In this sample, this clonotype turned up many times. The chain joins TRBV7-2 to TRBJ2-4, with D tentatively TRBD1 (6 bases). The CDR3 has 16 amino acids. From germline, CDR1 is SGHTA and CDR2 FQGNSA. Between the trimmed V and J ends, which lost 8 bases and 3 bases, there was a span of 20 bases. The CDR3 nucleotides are TGTGCCAGCTGCGTACAGGGTCCCGGAGGCAAAAACATTCAGTACTTC. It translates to CASCVQGPGGKNIQYF.

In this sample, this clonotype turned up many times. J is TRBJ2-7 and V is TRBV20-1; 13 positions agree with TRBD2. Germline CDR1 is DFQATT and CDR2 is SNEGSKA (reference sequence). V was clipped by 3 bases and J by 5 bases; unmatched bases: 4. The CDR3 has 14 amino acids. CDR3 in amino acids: CSARTSGRLNEQYF. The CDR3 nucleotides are TGCAGTGCTAGGACTAGCGGGAGGCTCAACGAGCAGTACTTC.

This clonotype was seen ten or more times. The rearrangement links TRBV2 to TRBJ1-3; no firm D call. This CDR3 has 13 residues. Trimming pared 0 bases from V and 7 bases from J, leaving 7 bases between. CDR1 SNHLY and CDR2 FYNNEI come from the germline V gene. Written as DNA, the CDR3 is TGTGCCAGCAGTGAAGCTTTAGGGAACACCATATATTTT. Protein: CASSEALGNTIYF.

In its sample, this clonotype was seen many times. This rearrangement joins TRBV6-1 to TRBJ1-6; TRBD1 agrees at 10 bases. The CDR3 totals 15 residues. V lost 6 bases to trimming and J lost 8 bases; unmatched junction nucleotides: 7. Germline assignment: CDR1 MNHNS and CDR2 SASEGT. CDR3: CASRGPGQGHSPLHF. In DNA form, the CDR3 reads TGTGCCAGCAGGGGACCGGGACAGGGGCATTCACCCCTCCACTTT.

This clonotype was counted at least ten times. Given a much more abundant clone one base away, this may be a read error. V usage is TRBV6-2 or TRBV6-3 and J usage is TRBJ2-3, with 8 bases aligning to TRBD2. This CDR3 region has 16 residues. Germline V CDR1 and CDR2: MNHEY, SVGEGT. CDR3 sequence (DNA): TGTGCCAGCACCCCGACTAGCGCTGCTAGCACAGATATGCAGTATTTT. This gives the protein CASTPTSAASTDMQYF.

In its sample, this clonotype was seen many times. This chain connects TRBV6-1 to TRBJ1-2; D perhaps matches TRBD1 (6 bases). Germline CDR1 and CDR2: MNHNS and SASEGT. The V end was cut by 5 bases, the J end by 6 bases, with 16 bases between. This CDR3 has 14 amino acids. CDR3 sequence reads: CASSTTGRWNGYTF. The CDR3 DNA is TGTGCCAGCAGTACAACAGGGAGGTGGAATGGCTACACCTTC.

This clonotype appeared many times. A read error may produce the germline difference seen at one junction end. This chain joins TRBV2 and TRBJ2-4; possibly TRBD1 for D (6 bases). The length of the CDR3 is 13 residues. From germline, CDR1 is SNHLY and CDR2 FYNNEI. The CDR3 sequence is CASSEMGQNIKYF. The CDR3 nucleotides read TGTGCCAGCAGTGAAATGGGACAAAACATTAAGTACTTC.

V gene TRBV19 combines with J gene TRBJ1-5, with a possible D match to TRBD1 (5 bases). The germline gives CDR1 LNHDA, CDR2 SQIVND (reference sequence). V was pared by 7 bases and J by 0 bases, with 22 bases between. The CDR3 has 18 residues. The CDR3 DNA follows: TGTGCCAGTAAACCGCCCCCGGGGGTGGGAAGTAGCAATCAGCCCCAGCATTTT. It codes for CASKPPPGVGSSNQPQHF.

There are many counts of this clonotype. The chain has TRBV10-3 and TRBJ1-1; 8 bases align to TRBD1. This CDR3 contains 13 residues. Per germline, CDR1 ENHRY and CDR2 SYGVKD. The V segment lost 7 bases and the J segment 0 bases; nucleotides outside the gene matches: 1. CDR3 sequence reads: CAITDRVNTEAFF. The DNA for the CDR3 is TGTGCCATCACGGACAGGGTGAACACTGAAGCTTTCTTT.

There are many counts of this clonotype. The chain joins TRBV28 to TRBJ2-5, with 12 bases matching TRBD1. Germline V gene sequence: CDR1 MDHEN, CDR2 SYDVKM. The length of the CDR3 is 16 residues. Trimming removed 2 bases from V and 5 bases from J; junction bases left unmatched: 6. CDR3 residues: CASSLAGTGGAETQYF. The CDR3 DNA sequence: TGTGCCAGCAGTTTAGCAGGGACAGGGGGCGCGGAGACCCAGTACTTC. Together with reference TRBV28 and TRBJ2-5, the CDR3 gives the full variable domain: DVKVTQSSRYLVKRTGEKVFLECVQDMDHENMFWYRQDPGLGLRLIYFSYDVKMKEKGDIPEGYSVSREKKERFSLILESASTNQTSMYLCASSLAGTGGAETQYFGPGTRLLVL.

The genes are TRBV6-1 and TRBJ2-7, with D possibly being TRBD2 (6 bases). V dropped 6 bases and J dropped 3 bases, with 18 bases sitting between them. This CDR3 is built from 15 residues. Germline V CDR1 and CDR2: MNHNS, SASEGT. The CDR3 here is CASSLGGADFYEQYF. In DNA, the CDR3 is TGTGCCAGCAGCCTCGGAGGGGCTGATTTCTACGAGCAGTACTTC.